This record looks at one TCR beta chain sequence and its context. Sequencing used immunoSEQ multiplex PCR; TCRdb keeps in-frame clones, though not all of them. The data contain some 550,000 clones, roughly 97% of them singletons. These data are taken from a study of shared clonotypes between healthy human individuals. Germline CDR1 and CDR2: MGHRA and YSYEKL. The CDR3 has 15 amino acids. Trimming removed 0 bases at V and 4 bases at J, with 13 bases between. The specimen was naive CD4+ T cells sorted from blood. Sample subset: CD45RA+ positively selected. The chain couples TRBV4-1 to TRBJ2-7, with D possibly being TRBD1 (6 bases). This clonotype was obtained from a woman in her thirties in good health. As DNA, the CDR3 is TGCGCCAGCAGCCAAGATGGACAGCGCTATTACGAGCAGTACTTC. The encoded protein is CASSQDGQRYYEQYF.